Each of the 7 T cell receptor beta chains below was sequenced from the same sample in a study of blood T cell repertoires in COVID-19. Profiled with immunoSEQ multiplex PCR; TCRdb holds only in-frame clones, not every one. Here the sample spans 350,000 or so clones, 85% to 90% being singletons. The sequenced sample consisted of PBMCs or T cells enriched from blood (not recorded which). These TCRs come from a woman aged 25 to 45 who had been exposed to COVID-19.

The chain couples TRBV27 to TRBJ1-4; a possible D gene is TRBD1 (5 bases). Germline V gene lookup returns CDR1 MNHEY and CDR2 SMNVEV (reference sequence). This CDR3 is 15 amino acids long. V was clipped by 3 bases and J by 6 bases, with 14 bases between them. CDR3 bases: TGTGCCAGCAGTTTCCACCGGGACTATGATGAAAAACTGTTTTTT. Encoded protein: CASSFHRDYDEKLFF. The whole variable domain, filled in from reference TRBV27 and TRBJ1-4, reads EAQVTQNPRYLITVTGKKLTVTCSQNMNHEYMSWYRQDPGLGLRQIYYSMNVEVTDKGDVPEGYKVSRKEKRNFPLILESPSPNQTSLYFCASSFHRDYDEKLFFGSGTQLSVL.

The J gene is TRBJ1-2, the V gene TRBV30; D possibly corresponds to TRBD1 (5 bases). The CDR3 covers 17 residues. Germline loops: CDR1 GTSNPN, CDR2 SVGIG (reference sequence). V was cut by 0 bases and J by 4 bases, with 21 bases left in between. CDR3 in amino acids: CAWSVMGIRVTGYGYTF. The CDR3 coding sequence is TGTGCCTGGAGTGTAATGGGGATTCGAGTTACAGGCTATGGCTACACCTTC.

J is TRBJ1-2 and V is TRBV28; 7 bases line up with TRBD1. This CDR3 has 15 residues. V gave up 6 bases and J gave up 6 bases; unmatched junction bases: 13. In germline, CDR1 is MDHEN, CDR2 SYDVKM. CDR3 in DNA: TGTGCCAGCAGCCAGACAGGGACGATGAGGGATGGCTACACCTTC. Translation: CASSQTGTMRDGYTF.

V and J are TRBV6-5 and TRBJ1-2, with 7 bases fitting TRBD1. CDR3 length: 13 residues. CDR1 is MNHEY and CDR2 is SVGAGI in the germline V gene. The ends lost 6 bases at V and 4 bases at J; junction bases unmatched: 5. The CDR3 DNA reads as TGTGCCAGCAGGACACAGGGGCTCTATGGCTACACCTTC. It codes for CASRTQGLYGYTF.

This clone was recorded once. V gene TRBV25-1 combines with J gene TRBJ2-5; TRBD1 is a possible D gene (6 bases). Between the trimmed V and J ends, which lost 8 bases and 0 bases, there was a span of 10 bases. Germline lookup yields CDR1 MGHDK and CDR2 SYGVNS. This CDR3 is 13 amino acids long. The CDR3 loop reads CASSGTNQETQYF. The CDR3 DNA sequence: TGTGCCAGCTCTGGGACAAACCAAGAGACCCAGTACTTC.

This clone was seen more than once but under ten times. CDR3 region: CASSPSRGESETQYF. For the CDR3, the DNA is TGTGCCAGCAGCCCCTCTCGGGGGGAGTCCGAGACCCAGTACTTC. The rearrangement uses TRBV11-2 and TRBJ2-5; 7 nucleotides align to TRBD2. From germline, CDR1 is SGHAT and CDR2 FQNNGV. This CDR3 region has 15 residues. Unmatched junction bases numbered 11, after V lost 5 bases and J lost 5 bases.

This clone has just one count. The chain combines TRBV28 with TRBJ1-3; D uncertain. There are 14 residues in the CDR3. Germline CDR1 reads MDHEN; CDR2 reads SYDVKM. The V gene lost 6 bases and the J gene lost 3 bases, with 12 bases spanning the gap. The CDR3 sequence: CASSPSIGGNTIYF. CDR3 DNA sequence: TGTGCCAGCAGCCCCTCTATCGGTGGAAACACCATATATTTT.